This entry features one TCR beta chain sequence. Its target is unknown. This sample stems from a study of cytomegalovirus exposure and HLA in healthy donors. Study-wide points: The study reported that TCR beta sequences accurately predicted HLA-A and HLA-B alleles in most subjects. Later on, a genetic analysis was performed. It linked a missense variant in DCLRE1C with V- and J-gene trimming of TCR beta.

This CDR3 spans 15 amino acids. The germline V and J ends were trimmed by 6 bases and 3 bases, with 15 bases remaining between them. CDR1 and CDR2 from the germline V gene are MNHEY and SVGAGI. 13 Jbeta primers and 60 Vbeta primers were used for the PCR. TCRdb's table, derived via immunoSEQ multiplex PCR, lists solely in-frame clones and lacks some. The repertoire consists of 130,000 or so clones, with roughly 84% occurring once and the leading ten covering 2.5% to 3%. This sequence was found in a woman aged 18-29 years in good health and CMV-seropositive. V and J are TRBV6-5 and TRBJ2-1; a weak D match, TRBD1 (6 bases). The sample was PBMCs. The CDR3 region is CASSPSGGLYNEQFF. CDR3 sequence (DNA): TGTGCCAGCAGCCCGTCTGGGGGCCTCTACAATGAGCAGTTCTTC.